Listed below are T cell receptor beta chains from one sample, sequenced in a study of regulatory T cells in long-lasting Graves disease. TCRdb reanalysed the multiplex PCR reads using MiXCR and keeps one entry per CDR3 protein. Among fewer than 400,000 distinct CDR3 sequences listed, more than 20% were seen once. Here the sequenced sample was peripheral blood mononuclear cells (PBMCs), taken when the disease was refractory, from a patient treated with antithyroid drugs. The receptors here all came from a female donor with Graves disease. Both conserved end residues are part of each CDR3. D genes are given only for firm matches. Size is stated for part of the rows, as once, few or many counts, or as a class when the clone is expanded.

>TRBV11-2|NA|TRBJ2-3|NA
CASSLVYVDTQYF
TGTGCCAGCAGCTTAGTATACGTGGATACGCAGTATTTT
>TRBV6-2/TRBV6-3|NA|TRBJ1-2|NA
CASSYLGGRSENYGYTF
TGTGCCAGCAGTTACCTCGGGGGGCGGTCAGAAAACTATGGCTACACCTTC
>TRBV10-1|many|TRBJ2-7|NA
CARRAIEQYF
TGCGCCAGGCGTGCCATTGAGCAGTACTTC
>TRBV3-1|many|TRBJ1-1|NA
CASSPRQDREAFF
TGTGCCAGCAGCCCTCGTCAAGACCGTGAAGCTTTCTTT
>TRBV12-3/TRBV12-4|many|TRBJ2-7|NA
CASSLGLLGQYF
TGTGCCAGCAGTTTGGGTCTCCTAGGGCAGTACTTC
>TRBV5-5|NA|TRBJ1-2|NA
CASSQDSGDYGYTF
TGTGCCAGCAGCCAAGACTCAGGCGACTATGGCTACACCTTC
>TRBV24-1|many|TRBJ2-5|NA
CATSDFKEETQYF
TGTGCCACCAGTGATTTTAAAGAAGAGACCCAGTACTTC
>TRBV3-1|NA|TRBJ2-7|TRBD2
CASSPIGGASYKQYF
TGTGCCAGCAGCCCAATCGGGGGGGCCTCCTACAAGCAGTACTTT
>TRBV28|many|TRBJ2-5|NA
CASSLGAPGQETQYF
TGTGCCAGCAGTTTGGGTGCCCCGGGACAAGAGACCCAGTACTTC
>TRBV7-2|many|TRBJ1-1|NA
CASSLGTPAAEAFF
TGTGCCAGCAGCTTAGGAACCCCCGCGGCTGAAGCTTTCTTT
>TRBV11-2|many|TRBJ2-5|NA
CASSEQGLVDSQYF
TGTGCCAGCAGCGAACAGGGTTTAGTAGACTCCCAGTACTTC
>TRBV7-6|NA|TRBJ2-5|TRBD2
CAGSRSGSQETQYF
TGTGCCGGCAGCCGTAGCGGGAGTCAAGAGACCCAGTACTTC
>TRBV7-2|NA|TRBJ2-7|NA
CASSLDSRDPYEQYF
TGTGCCAGCAGCTTAGATAGCAGGGACCCCTACGAGCAGTACTTC
>TRBV6-1|many|TRBJ1-5|TRBD1
CASTRGTYSNQPQHF
TGTGCCAGCACCAGGGGGACCTATAGCAATCAGCCCCAGCATTTT
>TRBV20-1|many|TRBJ1-2|NA
CSAREEPLGGPVVDGYTF
TGCAGTGCTAGAGAGGAGCCCCTGGGGGGGCCAGTGGTCGATGGCTACACCTTC
>TRBV6-1|once|TRBJ1-5|NA
CASSPYEPREPQHF
TGTGCCAGCAGTCCCTACGAACCGCGGGAGCCCCAGCATTTT
>TRBV20-1|few|TRBJ1-5|TRBD1
CSAARTGAEGPQHF
TGCAGTGCGGCCCGGACAGGGGCAGAAGGGCCCCAGCATTTT
>TRBV20-1|few|TRBJ1-2|NA
CSARGSAPNYGYTF
TGCAGTGCTAGAGGGTCAGCTCCTAACTATGGCTACACCTTC
>TRBV6-2/TRBV6-3|many|TRBJ2-7|NA
CASSYVADEQYF
TGTGCCAGCAGTTATGTAGCGGACGAGCAGTACTTC
>TRBV5-6|few|TRBJ2-7|NA
CASSEILSTDPYEQYF
TGTGCCAGCAGCGAAATTCTGAGCACAGACCCCTACGAGCAGTACTTC
>TRBV6-1|few|TRBJ1-4|TRBD1
CASSVDRERPKKLFF
TGTGCCAGCAGTGTGGACAGGGAAAGGCCTAAAAAACTGTTTTTT
>TRBV30|many|TRBJ1-2|NA
CAWRDLSGGYTF
TGTGCCTGGAGGGACTTGTCTGGTGGCTACACCTTC
>TRBV20-1|NA|TRBJ2-1|NA
CSARGVREWNEQFF
TGCAGTGCTAGGGGGGTACGGGAGTGGAATGAGCAGTTCTTC
>TRBV28|many|TRBJ1-1|NA
CASIFTGGNTEAFF
TGTGCCAGCATCTTCACTGGGGGGAACACTGAAGCTTTCTTT
>TRBV20-1|few|TRBJ1-2|TRBD1
CSAQTGGGGYTF
TGCAGTGCCCAGACAGGGGGCGGGGGCTACACCTTC
>TRBV20-1|few|TRBJ2-2|TRBD2
CSAPGLAGNTGELFF
TGCAGTGCTCCCGGGCTAGCGGGGAACACCGGGGAGCTGTTTTTT
>TRBV19|few|TRBJ1-1|NA
CASNHRRVDEAFF
TGTGCCAGTAATCACAGAAGAGTTGATGAAGCTTTCTTT
>TRBV30|many|TRBJ1-4|NA
CAWNGAGNEKLFF
TGTGCCTGGAATGGGGCAGGAAATGAAAAACTGTTTTTT
>TRBV28|many|TRBJ2-5|TRBD2
CASSSSIAGVEETQYF
TGTGCCAGCAGTTCGTCAATAGCGGGAGTGGAGGAGACCCAGTACTTC
>TRBV20-1|few|TRBJ2-2|NA
CSATLPGTGTGELFF
TGCAGTGCTACCCTACCCGGGACGGGCACCGGGGAGCTGTTTTTT
>TRBV28|NA|TRBJ2-2|NA
CASSPRAHGTGELFF
TGTGCCAGCAGTCCCAGGGCCCATGGCACCGGGGAGCTGTTTTTT
>TRBV6-5|NA|TRBJ2-1|NA
CASSSYLESPYNEQFF
TGTGCCAGCAGTTCCTACCTTGAAAGCCCCTACAATGAGCAGTTCTTC
>TRBV3-1|many|TRBJ1-6|NA
CASSRPDRNSPLHF
TGTGCCAGCAGCCGCCCGGACAGAAATTCACCCCTCCACTTT
>TRBV5-1|NA|TRBJ2-5|NA
CASSPMIADFQETQYF
TGCGCCAGCAGCCCGATGATAGCGGACTTCCAAGAGACCCAGTACTTC
>TRBV7-9|few|TRBJ1-2|TRBD1
CASSSQGVYGYTF
TGTGCCAGCAGCTCACAGGGGGTCTATGGCTACACCTTC
>TRBV6-5|many|TRBJ1-2|NA
CASSYSGLNGYTF
TGTGCCAGCAGTTACTCCGGACTAAATGGCTACACCTTC
>TRBV7-2|few|TRBJ2-7|NA
CASSLSPRSYEQYF
TGTGCCAGCAGCTTATCCCCTCGATCCTACGAGCAGTACTTC
>TRBV12-3/TRBV12-4|NA|TRBJ1-1|NA
CASSFFKGGEAFF
TGTGCCAGCAGTTTCTTTAAGGGGGGTGAAGCTTTCTTT
>TRBV2|many|TRBJ1-6|NA
CASSDIRGNSPLHF
TGTGCCAGCAGTGATATTCGGGGTAATTCACCCCTCCACTTT
>TRBV6-9|NA|TRBJ2-2|TRBD2
CASSYTHGRAYTGELFF
TGTGCCAGCAGTTACACCCACGGGAGGGCCTACACCGGGGAGCTGTTTTTT
>TRBV6-4|many|TRBJ2-6|TRBD1
CASSESGGATGANVLTF
TGTGCCAGCAGTGAATCAGGGGGCGCGACGGGGGCCAACGTCCTGACTTTC
>TRBV4-3|few|TRBJ1-3|NA
CASSQGLLGNTIYF
TGCGCCAGCAGCCAAGGGTTACTTGGAAACACCATATATTTT
>TRBV6-1|NA|TRBJ2-4|NA
CASSDLPGSSRVKNIQYF
TGTGCCAGCAGTGATCTTCCCGGGAGCAGTCGGGTCAAAAACATTCAGTACTTC
>TRBV7-2|NA|TRBJ2-3|NA
CASSSQSHLDTQYF
TGTGCCAGCAGCTCCCAAAGCCACCTGGATACGCAGTATTTT
>TRBV7-9|NA|TRBJ2-5|TRBD2
CASSLVGTSGTGETQYF
TGTGCCAGCAGCTTAGTAGGGACTAGCGGGACGGGAGAGACCCAGTACTTC
>TRBV10-3|few|TRBJ1-2|NA
CATGPDSNYGYTF
TGTGCCACCGGCCCCGACAGTAACTATGGCTACACCTTC
>TRBV11-2|many|TRBJ2-5|NA
CASSLDAGETQYF
TGTGCCAGCAGCTTAGACGCGGGGGAGACCCAGTACTTC
>TRBV10-2|many|TRBJ2-5|TRBD1
CASSDGRTGLVTQYF
TGCGCCAGCAGTGACGGAAGGACAGGGTTGGTCACCCAGTACTTC
>TRBV10-3|few|TRBJ2-5|NA
CAIGQSQETQYF
TGTGCCATAGGGCAAAGCCAAGAGACCCAGTACTTC
>TRBV20-1|few|TRBJ1-2|NA
CSAPESMGYTF
TGCAGTGCGCCAGAGAGCATGGGCTACACCTTC
>TRBV29-1|NA|TRBJ1-1|NA
CSVDLLGQNTEAFF
TGCAGCGTTGATTTGCTGGGCCAGAACACTGAAGCTTTCTTT
>TRBV30|NA|TRBJ2-5|NA
CAWSVHVNRIEETQYF
TGTGCCTGGAGTGTACACGTTAACAGAATAGAAGAGACCCAGTACTTC
>TRBV7-2|few|TRBJ1-4|NA
CASSMEGLNEKLFF
TGTGCCAGCAGCATGGAGGGGTTGAATGAAAAACTGTTTTTT
>TRBV28|many|TRBJ1-1|NA
CASSLRDTEAFF
TGTGCCAGCAGCCTACGGGACACTGAAGCTTTCTTT
>TRBV20-1|once|TRBJ2-5|NA
CSARDGAVETQYF
TGCAGTGCTAGAGATGGCGCGGTCGAGACCCAGTACTTC
>TRBV29-1|NA|TRBJ1-2|TRBD1
CSVEDTTGAYGYTF
TGCAGCGTTGAAGACACGACAGGGGCCTATGGCTACACCTTC
>TRBV20-1|few|TRBJ1-4|NA
CSASAGTWGEKLFF
TGCAGTGCATCAGCAGGGACCTGGGGTGAAAAACTGTTTTTT